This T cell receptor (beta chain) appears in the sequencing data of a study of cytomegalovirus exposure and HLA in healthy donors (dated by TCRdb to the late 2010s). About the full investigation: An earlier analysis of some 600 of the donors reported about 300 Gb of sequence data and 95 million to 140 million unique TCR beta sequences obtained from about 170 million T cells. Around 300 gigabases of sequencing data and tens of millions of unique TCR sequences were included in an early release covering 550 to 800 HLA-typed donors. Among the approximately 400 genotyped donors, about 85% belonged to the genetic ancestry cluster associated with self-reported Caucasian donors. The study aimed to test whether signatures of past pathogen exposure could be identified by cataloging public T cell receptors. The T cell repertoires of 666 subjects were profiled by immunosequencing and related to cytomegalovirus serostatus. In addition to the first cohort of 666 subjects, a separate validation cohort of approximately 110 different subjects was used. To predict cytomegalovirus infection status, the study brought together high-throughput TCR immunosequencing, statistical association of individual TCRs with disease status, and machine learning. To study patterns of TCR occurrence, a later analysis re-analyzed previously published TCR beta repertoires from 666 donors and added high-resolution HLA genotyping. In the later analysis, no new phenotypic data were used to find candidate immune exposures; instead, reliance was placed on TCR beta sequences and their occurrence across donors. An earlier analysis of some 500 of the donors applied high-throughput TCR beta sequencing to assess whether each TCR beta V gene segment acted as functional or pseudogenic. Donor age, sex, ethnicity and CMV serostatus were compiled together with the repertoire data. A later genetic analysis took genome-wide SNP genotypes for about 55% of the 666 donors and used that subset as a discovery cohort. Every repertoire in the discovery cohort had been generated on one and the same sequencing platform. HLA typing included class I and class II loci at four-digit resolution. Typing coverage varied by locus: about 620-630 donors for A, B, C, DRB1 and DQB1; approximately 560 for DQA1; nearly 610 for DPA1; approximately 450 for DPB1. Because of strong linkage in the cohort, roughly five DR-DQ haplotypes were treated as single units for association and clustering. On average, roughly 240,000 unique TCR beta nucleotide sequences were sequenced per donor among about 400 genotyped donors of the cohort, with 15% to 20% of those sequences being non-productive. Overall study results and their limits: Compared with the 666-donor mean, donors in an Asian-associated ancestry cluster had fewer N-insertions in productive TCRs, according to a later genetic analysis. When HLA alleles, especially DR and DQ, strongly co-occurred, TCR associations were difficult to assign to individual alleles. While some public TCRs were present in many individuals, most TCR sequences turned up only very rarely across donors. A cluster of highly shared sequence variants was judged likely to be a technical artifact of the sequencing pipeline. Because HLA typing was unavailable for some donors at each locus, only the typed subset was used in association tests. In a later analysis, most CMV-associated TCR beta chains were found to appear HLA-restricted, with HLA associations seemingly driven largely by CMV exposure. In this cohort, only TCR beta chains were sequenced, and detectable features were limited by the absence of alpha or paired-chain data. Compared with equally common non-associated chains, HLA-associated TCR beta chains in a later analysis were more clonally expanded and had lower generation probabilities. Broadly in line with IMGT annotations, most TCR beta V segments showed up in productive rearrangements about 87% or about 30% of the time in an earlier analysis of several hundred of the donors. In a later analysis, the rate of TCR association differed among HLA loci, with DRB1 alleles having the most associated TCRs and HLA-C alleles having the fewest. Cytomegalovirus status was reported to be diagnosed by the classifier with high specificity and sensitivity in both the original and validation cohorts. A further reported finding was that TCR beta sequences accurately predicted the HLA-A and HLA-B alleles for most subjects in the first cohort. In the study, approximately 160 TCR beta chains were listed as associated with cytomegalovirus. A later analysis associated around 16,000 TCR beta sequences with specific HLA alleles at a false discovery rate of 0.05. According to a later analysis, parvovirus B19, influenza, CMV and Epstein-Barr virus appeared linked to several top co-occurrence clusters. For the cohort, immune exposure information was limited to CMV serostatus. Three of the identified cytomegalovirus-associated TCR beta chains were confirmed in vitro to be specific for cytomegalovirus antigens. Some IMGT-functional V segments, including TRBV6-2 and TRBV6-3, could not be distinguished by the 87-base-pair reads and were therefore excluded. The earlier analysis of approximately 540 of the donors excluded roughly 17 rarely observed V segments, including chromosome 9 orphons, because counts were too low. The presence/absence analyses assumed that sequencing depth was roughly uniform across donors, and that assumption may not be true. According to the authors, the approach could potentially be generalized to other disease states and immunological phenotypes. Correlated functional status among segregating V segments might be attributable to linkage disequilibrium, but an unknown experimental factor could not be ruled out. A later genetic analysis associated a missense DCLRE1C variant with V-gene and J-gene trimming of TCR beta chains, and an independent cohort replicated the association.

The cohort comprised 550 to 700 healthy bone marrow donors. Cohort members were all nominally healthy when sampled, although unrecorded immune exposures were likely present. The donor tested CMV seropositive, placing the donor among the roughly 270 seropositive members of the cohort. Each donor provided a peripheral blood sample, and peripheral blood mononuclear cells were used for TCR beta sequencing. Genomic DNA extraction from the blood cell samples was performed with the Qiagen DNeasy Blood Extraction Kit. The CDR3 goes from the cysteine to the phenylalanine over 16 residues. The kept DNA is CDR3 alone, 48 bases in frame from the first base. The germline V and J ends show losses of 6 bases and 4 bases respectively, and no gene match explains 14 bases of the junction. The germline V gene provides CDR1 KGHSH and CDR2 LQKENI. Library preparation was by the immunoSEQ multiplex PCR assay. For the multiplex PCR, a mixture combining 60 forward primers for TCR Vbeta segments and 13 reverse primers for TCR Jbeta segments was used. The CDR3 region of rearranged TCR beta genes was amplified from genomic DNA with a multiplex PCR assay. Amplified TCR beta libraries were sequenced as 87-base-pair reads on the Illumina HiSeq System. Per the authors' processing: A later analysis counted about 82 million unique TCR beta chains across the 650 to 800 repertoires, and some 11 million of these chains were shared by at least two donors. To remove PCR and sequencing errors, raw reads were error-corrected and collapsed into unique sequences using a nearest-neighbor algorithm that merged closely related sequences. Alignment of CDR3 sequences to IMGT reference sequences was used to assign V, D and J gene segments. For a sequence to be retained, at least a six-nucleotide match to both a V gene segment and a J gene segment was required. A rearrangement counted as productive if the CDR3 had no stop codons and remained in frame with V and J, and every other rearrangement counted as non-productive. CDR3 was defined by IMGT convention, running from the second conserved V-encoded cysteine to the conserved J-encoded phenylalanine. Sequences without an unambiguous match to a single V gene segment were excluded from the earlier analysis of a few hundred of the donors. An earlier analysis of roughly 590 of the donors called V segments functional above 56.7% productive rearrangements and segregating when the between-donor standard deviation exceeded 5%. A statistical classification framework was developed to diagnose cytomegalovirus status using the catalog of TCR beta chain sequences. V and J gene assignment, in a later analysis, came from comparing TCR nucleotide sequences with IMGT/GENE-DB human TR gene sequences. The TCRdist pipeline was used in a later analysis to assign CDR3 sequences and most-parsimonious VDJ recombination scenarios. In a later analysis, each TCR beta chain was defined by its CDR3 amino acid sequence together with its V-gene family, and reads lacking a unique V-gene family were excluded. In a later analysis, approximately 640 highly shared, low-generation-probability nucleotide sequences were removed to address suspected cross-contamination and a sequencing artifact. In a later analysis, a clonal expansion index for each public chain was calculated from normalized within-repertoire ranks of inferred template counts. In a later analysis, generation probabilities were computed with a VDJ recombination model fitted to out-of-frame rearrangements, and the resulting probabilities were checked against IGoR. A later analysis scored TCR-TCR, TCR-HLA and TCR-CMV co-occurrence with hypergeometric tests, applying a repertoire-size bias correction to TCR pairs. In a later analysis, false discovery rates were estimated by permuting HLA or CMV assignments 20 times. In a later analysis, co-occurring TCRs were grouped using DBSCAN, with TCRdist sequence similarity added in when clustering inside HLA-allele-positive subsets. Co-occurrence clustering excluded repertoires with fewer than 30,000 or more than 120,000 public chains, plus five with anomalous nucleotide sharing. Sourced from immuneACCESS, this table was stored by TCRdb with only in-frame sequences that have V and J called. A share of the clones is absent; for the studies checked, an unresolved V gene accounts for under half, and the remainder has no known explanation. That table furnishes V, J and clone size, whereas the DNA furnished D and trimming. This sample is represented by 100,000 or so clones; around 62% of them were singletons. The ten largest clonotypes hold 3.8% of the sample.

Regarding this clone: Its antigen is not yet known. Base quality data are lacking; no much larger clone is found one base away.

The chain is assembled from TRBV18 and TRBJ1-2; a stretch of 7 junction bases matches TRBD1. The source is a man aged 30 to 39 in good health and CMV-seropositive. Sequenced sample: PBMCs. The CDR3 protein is CASSLIYRDSTYGYTF. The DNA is TGTGCCAGCTCCCTGATTTACCGGGACAGTACCTATGGCTACACCTTC.